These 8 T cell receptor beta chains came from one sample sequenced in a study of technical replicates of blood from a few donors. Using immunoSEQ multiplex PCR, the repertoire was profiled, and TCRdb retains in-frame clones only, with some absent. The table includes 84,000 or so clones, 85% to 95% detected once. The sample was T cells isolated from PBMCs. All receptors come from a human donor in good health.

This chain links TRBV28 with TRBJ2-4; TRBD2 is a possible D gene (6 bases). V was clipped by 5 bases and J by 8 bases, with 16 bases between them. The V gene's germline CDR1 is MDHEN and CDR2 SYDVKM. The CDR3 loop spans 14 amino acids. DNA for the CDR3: TGTGCCAGCAGTCCTATGCTGGGGGAGGACATTCAGTACTTC. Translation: CASSPMLGEDIQYF.

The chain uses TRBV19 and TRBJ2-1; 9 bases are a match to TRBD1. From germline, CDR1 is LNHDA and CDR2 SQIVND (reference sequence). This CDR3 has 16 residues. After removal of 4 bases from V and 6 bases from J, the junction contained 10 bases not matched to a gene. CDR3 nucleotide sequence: TGTGCCAGTAGTACCTTCCGGGACAGGGAAGGCAATGAGCAGTTCTTC. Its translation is CASSTFRDREGNEQFF.

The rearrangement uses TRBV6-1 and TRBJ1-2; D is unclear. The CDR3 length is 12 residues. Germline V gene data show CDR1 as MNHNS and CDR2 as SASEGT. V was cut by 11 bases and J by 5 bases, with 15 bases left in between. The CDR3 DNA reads TGTGCCCATGTCGGGGTTTCTTATGGCTACACCTTC. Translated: CAHVGVSYGYTF.

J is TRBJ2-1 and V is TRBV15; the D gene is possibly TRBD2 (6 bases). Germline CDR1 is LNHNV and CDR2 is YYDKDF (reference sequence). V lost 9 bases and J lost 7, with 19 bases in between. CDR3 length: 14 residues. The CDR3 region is CATGTWEVWNEQFF. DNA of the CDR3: TGTGCCACAGGGACCTGGGAGGTTTGGAATGAGCAGTTCTTC.

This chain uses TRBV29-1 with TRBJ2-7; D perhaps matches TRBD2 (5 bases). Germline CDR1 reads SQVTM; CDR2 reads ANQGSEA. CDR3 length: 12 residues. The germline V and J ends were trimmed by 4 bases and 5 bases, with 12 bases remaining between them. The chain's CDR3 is CSVVREFHEQYF. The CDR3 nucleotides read TGCAGCGTTGTTCGGGAATTCCACGAGCAGTACTTC.

CDR3 in DNA: TGCGCCAGCAAGCCACAGATGAACACTGAAGCTTTCTTT. It encodes CASKPQMNTEAFF. The chain couples TRBV5-1 to TRBJ1-1; unclear D gene. CDR3 size: 13 residues. Germline lookup yields CDR1 SGHRS and CDR2 YFSETQ. V gave up 6 bases and J gave up 0 bases, with 9 bases separating them. Together with reference TRBV5-1 and TRBJ1-1, the CDR3 gives the full variable domain: KAGVTQTPRYLIKTRGQQVTLSCSPISGHRSVSWYQQTPGQGLQFLFEYFSETQRNKGNFPGRFSGRQFSNSRSEMNVSTLELGDSALYLCASKPQMNTEAFFGQGTRLTVV.

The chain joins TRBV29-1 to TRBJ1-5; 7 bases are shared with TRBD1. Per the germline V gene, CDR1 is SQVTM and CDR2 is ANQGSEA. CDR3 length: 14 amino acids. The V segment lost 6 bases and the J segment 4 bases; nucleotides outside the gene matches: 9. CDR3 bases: TGCAGCGTACCCGACAGGGACCCTAATCAGCCCCAGCATTTT. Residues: CSVPDRDPNQPQHF. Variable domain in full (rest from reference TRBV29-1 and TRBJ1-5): SAVISQKPSRDICQRGTSLTIQCQVDSQVTMMFWYRQQPGQSLTLIATANQGSEATYESGFVIDKFPISRPNLTFSTLTVSNMSPEDSSIYLCSVPDRDPNQPQHFGDGTRLSIL.

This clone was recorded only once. As DNA, the CDR3 is TGCGCCAGCAGCCGCCCGCAGGGTGAAGTGGCTGAAGCTTTCTTT. Translation: CASSRPQGEVAEAFF. This chain connects TRBV4-1 to TRBJ1-1; possibly TRBD1 for D (5 bases). The CDR3 is 15 residues long. Germline-derived CDR1 and CDR2 are MGHRA and YSYEKL. Trimming removed 4 bases from V and 6 bases from J, with 18 bases in between.